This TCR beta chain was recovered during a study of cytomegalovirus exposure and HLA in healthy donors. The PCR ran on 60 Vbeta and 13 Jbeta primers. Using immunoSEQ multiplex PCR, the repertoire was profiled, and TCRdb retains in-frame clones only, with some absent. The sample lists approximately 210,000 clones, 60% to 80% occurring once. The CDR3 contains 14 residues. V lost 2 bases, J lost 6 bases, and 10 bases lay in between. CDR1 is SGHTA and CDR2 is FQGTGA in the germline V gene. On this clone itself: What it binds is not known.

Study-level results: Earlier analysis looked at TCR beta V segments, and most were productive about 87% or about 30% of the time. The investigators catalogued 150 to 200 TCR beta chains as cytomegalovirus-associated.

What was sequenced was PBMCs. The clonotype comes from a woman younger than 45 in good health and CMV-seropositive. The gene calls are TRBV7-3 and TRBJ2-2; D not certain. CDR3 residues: CASSLGLQAGELFF. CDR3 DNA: TGTGCCAGCAGCTTAGGTCTTCAGGCCGGGGAGCTGTTTTTT. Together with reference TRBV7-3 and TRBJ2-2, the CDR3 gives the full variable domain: GAGVSQTPSNKVTEKGKYVELRCDPISGHTALYWYRQSLGQGPEFLIYFQGTGAADDSGLPNDRFFAVRPEGSVSTLKIQRTERGDSAVYLCASSLGLQAGELFFGEGSRLTVL.